This T cell receptor (beta chain) was sequenced in a study of vaccination and CD4 T cells after COVID-19. Treatment of the sample: approximately nine-day PBMC culture with coronavirus spike peptide pools or control peptides (ViraFEST assay). Antigen-specific T cells were expanded with peptide pools by ViraFEST, and TCRs were then sequenced. At both days 3 and 7, half the medium was replaced with fresh IL-2 medium. Scientists ran DNA taken from cultured CD4+ T cells through the Oncomine TCR Beta short-read assay for sequencing. One entry per CDR3 protein results from TCRdb running MiXCR on the PCR reads. The sample records under 25,000 distinct CDR3 sequences, approximately 80% being singletons. To note about this clonotype: Its target is not known.

Sample: CD4+ T cells from blood, cultured in vitro, taken after SARS-CoV-2 vaccination. This receptor was obtained from a human donor who received a COVID-19 vaccine.

The DNA of the CDR3 is TGCAGTGCCACCGACAGGACCTATAATTCACCCCTCCACTTT. Its translation is CSATDRTYNSPLHF. The V call is TRBV20-1, the J call TRBJ1-6, with D perhaps TRBD1 (6 bases). Deletions cut 6 bases from V and 2 bases from J, with 11 bases between. CDR1 DFQATT and CDR2 SNEGSKA come from the germline V gene (reference sequence). This CDR3 comprises 14 residues.